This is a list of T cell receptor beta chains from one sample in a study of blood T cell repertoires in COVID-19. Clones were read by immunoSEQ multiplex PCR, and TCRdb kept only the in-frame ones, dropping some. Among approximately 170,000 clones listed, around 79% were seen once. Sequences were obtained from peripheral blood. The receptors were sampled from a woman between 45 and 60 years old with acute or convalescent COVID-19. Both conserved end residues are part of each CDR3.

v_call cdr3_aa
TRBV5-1 CASSLEGWRADTQYF
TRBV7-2 CASSLEGWTANEQYF
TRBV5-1 CASSLVPSTSTRRGTDTQYF
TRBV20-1 CSASPLSGVYNEQFF
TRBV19 CASSIAGTGGEKLFF
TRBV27 CASSLRGGNTEAFF
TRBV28 CASSSIGTGPYEQYF
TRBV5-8 CASSWPSYEQYF
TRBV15 CATSVAPTVDNEQFF
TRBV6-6 CASSLGQPLKLFF
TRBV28 CASSLQGVNEKLFF
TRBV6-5 CASSYWEGGRAEAFF
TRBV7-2 CASSFGGQGGETQYF
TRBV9 CASSVGSPLDYNEQFF
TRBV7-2 CASSFSGSSHNEQFF
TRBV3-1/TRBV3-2 CASSLGRATNTGELFF
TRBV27 CASSLVGGSGNQPQHF
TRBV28 CASRDLAPTGELFF
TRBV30 CAWTGQVGLGNEQFF
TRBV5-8 CASSLLPGQGVNEQFF
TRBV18 CASSPDRGSYEQYF
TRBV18 CASSPDRKNSPLHF
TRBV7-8 CASSLATGGNQPQHF
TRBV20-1 CSASTHRGSFF
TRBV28 CARLRGPNTGELFF
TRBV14 CASGRGTEAFF
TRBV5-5 CASSSIAGADTQYF
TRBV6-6 CASKDPQGTGTETQYF
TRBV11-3 CASSPGTSGRTDTQYF
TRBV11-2 CASSFGQARTFF
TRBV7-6 CASSPEGQGNQPQHF
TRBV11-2 CASSTQAYEQYF
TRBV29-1 CSVFSGGDTQYF
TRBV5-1 CASSSILAGRPYEQYF
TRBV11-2 CASSLGSSVTYEQYF
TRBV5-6 CASSPTAGFHEQYF
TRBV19 CASSTYLNQGSKNIQYF
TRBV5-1 CASSLRTSGGNSRGDTQYF
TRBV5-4 CASSPDRGSPLHF
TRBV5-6 CASSPPGGSSYEQYF
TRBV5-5 CASSLSLQGQAGEAFF
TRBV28 CASSLPWTGQETQYF
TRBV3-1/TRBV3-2 CASLTGLGEQFF
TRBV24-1 CATSDSGFYEQYF
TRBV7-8 CASSLQGNTEAFF
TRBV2 CASTPDGRGEQFF
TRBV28 CASSFLSNQPQHF
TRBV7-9 CASSPRDRVVGELFF
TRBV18 CASSLAGGAAEAFF
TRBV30 CAWSVKGFRKGGLNQPQHF